Below are 10 T cell receptor beta chains sequenced from a single sample in a study of control samples from healthy donors and cancer patients. Here immunoSEQ multiplex PCR was the method, and the copy in TCRdb shows in-frame clones only, minus some. The top ten hold approximately 18% of the sample, which has about 83,000 clones, around 92% seen once. Sequencing input: blood. The receptors here all came from a man in his fifties in good health.

The rearrangement uses TRBV5-1 and TRBJ1-1; D is unclear. Trimming removed 1 base at V and 0 bases at J, with 4 bases between. CDR3 length: 13 residues. The germline V gene has CDR1 SGHRS and CDR2 YFSETQ. The CDR3 nucleotides are TGCGCCAGCAGCTTGAACATGAACACTGAAGCTTTCTTT. It codes for CASSLNMNTEAFF.

The CDR3 protein is CATSRPLRPNQPQHF. CDR3 in DNA: TGTGCCACCAGCAGACCCCTACGGCCCAATCAGCCCCAGCATTTT. The chain carries TRBV15 and TRBJ1-5; no clear D gene. This CDR3 has 15 residues. Germline CDR1 reads LNHNV; CDR2 reads YYDKDF (reference sequence). V lost 2 bases, J lost 3 bases, and 11 bases lay in between.

The chain employs TRBV5-1 and TRBJ1-6; TRBD1 agrees at 7 bases. With 3 bases clipped from V and 0 bases from J, the junction kept 3 bases outside the gene matches. The CDR3 runs to 16 residues. Germline values: CDR1 SGHRS, CDR2 YFSETQ. The CDR3 here is CASSSGGSSYNSPLHF. CDR3 in DNA: TGCGCCAGCAGCTCAGGGGGGAGCTCCTATAATTCACCCCTCCACTTT.

The chain employs TRBV5-1 and TRBJ1-1; D is possibly TRBD1 (6 bases). Germline CDR1 is SGHRS and CDR2 is YFSETQ. Trimming pared 6 bases from V and 5 bases from J, leaving 14 bases between. The CDR3 sequence is 13 residues long. In DNA form, the CDR3 reads TGCGCCAGCAAGGTTTCAACAGGGACTGAAGCTTTCTTT. It translates to CASKVSTGTEAFF.

The J gene is TRBJ1-2, the V gene TRBV5-1, with D tentatively TRBD1 (6 bases). The germline CDR1 and CDR2 sequences are SGHRS and YFSETQ. The V end was cut by 1 base, the J end by 5 bases, with 15 bases between. The CDR3 is made up of 15 amino acids. This CDR3 reads CASSLIQGQGYGYTF. The CDR3, as DNA: TGCGCCAGCAGCTTGATACAGGGTCAAGGTTATGGCTACACCTTC.

The rearrangement joins TRBV12-2 to TRBJ2-3; the table assigns TRBD2, which was not confirmed against the DNA. TRBV12-2 is a documented pseudogene. This CDR3 contains 17 residues. CDR3 nucleotides: TGTGCAAGTCGCTTATGGCTCGGGACTAGTTTAACAGATACGCAGTATTTT. Translation: CASRLWLGTSLTDTQYF.

The chain is built from TRBV12-5 and TRBJ1-4, with TRBD1 identical over 7 bases. The V gene end was trimmed by 5 bases and the J gene end by 4 bases; junction bases not matched to a gene: 7. The germline gives CDR1 LGHNT, CDR2 FRNRAP. The CDR3 is made up of 15 amino acids. CDR3 nucleotides: TGTGCTAGTGGTGACACGGGACAGTTTAATGAAAAACTGTTTTTT. It specifies CASGDTGQFNEKLFF.

This chain joins TRBV27 and TRBJ1-4; D unresolved. There are 14 residues in the CDR3. V gave up 6 bases and J gave up 6 bases, with 14 bases separating them. Germline V CDR1 and CDR2: MNHEY, SMNVEV (reference sequence). The CDR3 loop reads CASRKIPSDEKLFF. The CDR3 DNA is TGTGCCAGCAGGAAAATACCTAGCGATGAAAAACTGTTTTTT.

The chain joins TRBV5-4 to TRBJ1-3, with D unclear. V lost 3 bases and J lost 0, with 16 bases in between. Per the germline V gene, CDR1 is SGHNT and CDR2 is YYREEE (reference sequence). The CDR3 has 17 residues. CDR3 region: CASSSVFRKFSGNTIYF. The CDR3 nucleotides are TGTGCCAGCAGCTCTGTCTTTCGGAAGTTCTCTGGAAACACCATATATTTT. The whole variable domain, filled in from reference TRBV5-4 and TRBJ1-3, reads ETGVTQSPTHLIKTRGQQVTLRCSSQSGHNTVSWYQQALGQGPQFIFQYYREEENGRGNFPPRFSGLQFPNYSSELNVNALELDDSALYLCASSSVFRKFSGNTIYFGEGSWLTVV.

This sequence joins TRBV6-5 and TRBJ1-1, with unresolved D. The V gene lost 2 bases and the J gene lost 4 bases, with 2 bases spanning the gap. The CDR3 totals 11 residues. CDR1 and CDR2 from the germline V gene are MNHEY and SVGAGI. The CDR3 DNA reads TGTGCCAGCAGTTACGGCACTGAAGCTTTCTTT. Its translation is CASSYGTEAFF.